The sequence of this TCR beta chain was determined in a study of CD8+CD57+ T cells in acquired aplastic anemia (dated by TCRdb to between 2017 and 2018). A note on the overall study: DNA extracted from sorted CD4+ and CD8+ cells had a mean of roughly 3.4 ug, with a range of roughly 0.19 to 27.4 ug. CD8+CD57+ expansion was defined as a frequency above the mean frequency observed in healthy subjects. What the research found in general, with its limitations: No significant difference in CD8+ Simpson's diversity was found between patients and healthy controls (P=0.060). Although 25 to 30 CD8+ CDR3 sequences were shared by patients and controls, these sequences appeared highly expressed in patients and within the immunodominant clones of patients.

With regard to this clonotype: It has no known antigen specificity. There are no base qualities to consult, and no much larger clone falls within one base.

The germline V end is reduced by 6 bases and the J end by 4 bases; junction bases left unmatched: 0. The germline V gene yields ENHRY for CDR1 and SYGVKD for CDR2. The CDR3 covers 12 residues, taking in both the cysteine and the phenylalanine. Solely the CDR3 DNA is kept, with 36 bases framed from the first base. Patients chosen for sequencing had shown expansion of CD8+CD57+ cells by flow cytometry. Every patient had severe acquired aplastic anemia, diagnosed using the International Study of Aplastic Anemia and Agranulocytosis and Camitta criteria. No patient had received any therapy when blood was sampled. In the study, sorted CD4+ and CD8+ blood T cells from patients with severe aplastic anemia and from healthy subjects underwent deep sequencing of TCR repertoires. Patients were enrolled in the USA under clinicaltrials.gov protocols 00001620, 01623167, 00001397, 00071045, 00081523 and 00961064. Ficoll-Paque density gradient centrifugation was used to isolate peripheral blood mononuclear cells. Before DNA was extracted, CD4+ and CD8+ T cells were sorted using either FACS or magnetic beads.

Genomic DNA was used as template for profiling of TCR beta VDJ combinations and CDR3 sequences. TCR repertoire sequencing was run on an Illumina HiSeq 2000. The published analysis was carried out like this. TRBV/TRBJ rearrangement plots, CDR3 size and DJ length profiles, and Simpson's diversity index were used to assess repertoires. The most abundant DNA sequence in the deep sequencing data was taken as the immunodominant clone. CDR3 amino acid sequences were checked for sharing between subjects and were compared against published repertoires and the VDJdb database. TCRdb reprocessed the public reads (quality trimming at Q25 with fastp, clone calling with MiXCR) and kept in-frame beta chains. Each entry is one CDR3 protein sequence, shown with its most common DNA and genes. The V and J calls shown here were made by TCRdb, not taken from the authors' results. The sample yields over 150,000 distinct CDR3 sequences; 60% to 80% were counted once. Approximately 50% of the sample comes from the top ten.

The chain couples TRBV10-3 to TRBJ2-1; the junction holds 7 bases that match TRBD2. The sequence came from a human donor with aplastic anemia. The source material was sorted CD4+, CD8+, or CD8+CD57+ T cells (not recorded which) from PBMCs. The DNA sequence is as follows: TGTGCCATCAGGGGACTATACAATGAGCAGTTCTTC. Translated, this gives CAIRGLYNEQFF.